This record looks at one TCR beta chain sequence and its context. This clonotype was detected ten times or more. Its antigen target is currently unknown. Per-base quality was not reported, and no clone a single base away is much larger than it. The germline V gene supplies CDR1 SNHLY and CDR2 FYNNEI. From the cysteine up to the phenylalanine, the CDR3 has a length of 15 residues. Here the CDR3 DNA is all that survives: 45 bases in frame from base 1. Clipping removes 5 bases from V and 6 bases from J, with 10 as the unmatched junction base count. The record originates from a study of T-cell reconstitution after alpha-beta-depleted transplantation in children (TCRdb year 2016). In the study overall: The study quantitatively tracked T-cell immune reconstitution after TCRalphabeta/CD19-depleted allogeneic hematopoietic cell transplantation in children using TCR repertoire profiling.

Library preparation used PCR. Instrument used: Illumina HiSeq 2500. Molecular barcoding was employed in the preparation of TCR libraries, with unique molecular identifiers being used to normalize TCRbeta repertoire quantification. TCRdb itself trimmed the public reads at Q25 with fastp, ran MiXCR and retained productive beta chains. Duplicate CDR3 protein sequences are folded into a single record with the most common DNA and genes. Here the sample has approximately 91,000 distinct CDR3 sequences; approximately 9.2% occur a single time. 6.9% of the sample is held by the ten biggest clonotypes. The rearranged chain carries TRBV2 and TRBJ2-1, with 7 junctional bases fitting TRBD1. Material: PBMCs from the stem cell graft donor, obtained from the stem cell graft. This clonotype was sampled from a human donor who donated a stem cell graft to a child with congenital amegakaryocytic thrombocytopenia. The CDR3 region has the sequence CASSPEGALGNEQFF. DNA sequence: TGTGCCAGCAGTCCTGAGGGGGCCCTGGGCAATGAGCAGTTCTTC.